The rows below give T cell receptor beta chains drawn from one sample of a study of T cell responses to AZD1222 COVID-19 vaccine. Profiled with immunoSEQ multiplex PCR; TCRdb holds only in-frame clones, not every one. The sample consists of about 130,000 clones, 87% of them appearing once. The specimen was peripheral blood, collected on day 0 of AZD1222 vaccination. Source of these receptors: an adult in good health. Both conserved end residues are trimmed from each CDR3. Each record gives: V gene, J gene, CDR3 protein.

>TRBV11-2|TRBJ1-1
ASSLDWGANTEAF
>TRBV18|TRBJ1-1
ASSPLSGGPVNTEAF
>TRBV7-2|TRBJ2-1
ASSLSGGNEQF
>TRBV19|TRBJ2-7
ASSLRYRGYEQY
>TRBV9|TRBJ1-6
ASSVLGQTNSPLH
>TRBV5-5|TRBJ1-3
ASSLDTLPSGNTIY
>TRBV19|TRBJ1-5
ASSKEVQRVSNQPQH
>TRBV5-4|TRBJ2-2
ASRQAGQNTGELF
>TRBV15|TRBJ1-1
ATSREGLVLQNTEAF
>TRBV7-2|TRBJ2-5
ASNSQGAETQY
>TRBV4-1|TRBJ2-7
ASSQDRVWAEGGNYEQY
>TRBV2|TRBJ2-5
ASSEKVYQETQY
>TRBV24-1|TRBJ2-3
ATSDLRETSGGYGTDTQY
>TRBV19|TRBJ1-1
ASSISQSFGTEAF
>TRBV6-2/TRBV6-3|TRBJ2-3
ASSRPVLSGGLTDTQY
>TRBV15|TRBJ1-5
ATSRAQGQPQH
>TRBV5-5|TRBJ2-1
ASNRDTGSEVQF